What follows are 24 T cell receptor beta chains derived from one specimen sequenced in a study of T cells expressing NK-cell markers. TCRdb re-called the 5' RACE reads; one entry per CDR3 protein, DNA not given. In total, the table holds approximately 380,000 distinct CDR3 sequences. The sequencing sample was made of blood T cells: a sorted CD56 or NKG2C T cell subset, CD4+ or CD8+ T cells, or bulk PBMC T cells (not recorded which). The source is a man aged 18-70 years in good health.

This sequence joins TRBV2 and TRBJ1-1; the D call of TRBD1 rests on TCRdb alone, since no DNA is present to check it. The CDR3 covers 13 residues. Germline V lookup: CDR1 SNHLY, CDR2 FYNNEI. CDR3 in amino acids: CASSGQRGTEAFF.

The rearrangement uses TRBV6-5 and TRBJ1-2; TCRdb lists TRBD1, though no DNA is available to test this call. Germline CDR1 reads MNHEY; CDR2 reads SVGAGI. This CDR3 is 12 amino acids long. The CDR3 loop reads CASSAYRIDYTF.

The gene calls are TRBV2 and TRBJ1-1; the TCRdb call, TRBD1, lacks DNA for checking. Germline-derived CDR1 and CDR2 are SNHLY and FYNNEI. The CDR3 runs to 14 residues. The CDR3 spells CASSAGTPRAEAFF. Full variable domain (outside the CDR3, taken from reference TRBV2 and TRBJ1-1): EPEVTQTPSHQVTQMGQEVILRCVPISNHLYFYWYRQILGQKVEFLVSFYNNEISEKSEIFDDQFSVERPDGSNFTLKIRSTKLEDSAMYFCASSAGTPRAEAFFGQGTRLTVV.

V gene TRBV5-5 combines with J gene TRBJ1-4; TCRdb proposes TRBD1, but this gene call is untestable without DNA. Germline CDR1 and CDR2: SGHKS and YYEKEE (reference sequence). CDR3 size: 16 residues. The CDR3 spells CASSFGDVRTNEKLFF.

The V and J genes are TRBV18 and TRBJ2-7. Germline values: CDR1 KGHSH, CDR2 LQKENI. CDR3 length: 13 residues. This CDR3 is CASSPRLYDEQYF.

This chain uses TRBV6-5 with TRBJ2-3; TCRdb calls TRBD2, which cannot be checked without DNA. This CDR3 comprises 15 residues. From germline, CDR1 is MNHEY and CDR2 SVGAGI. CDR3 sequence: CASSYVASGRDTQYF.

The gene calls are TRBV15 and TRBJ1-1; absent DNA, TCRdb's TRBD1 call cannot be checked. The CDR3 length is 16 residues. CDR1 and CDR2 from the germline V gene are LNHNV and YYDKDF (reference sequence). The CDR3 is CATSRDYQGAQTEAFF.

This chain uses TRBV6-5 with TRBJ1-3; checking the TCRdb D call of TRBD1 is not possible without DNA. The CDR3 totals 17 residues. Germline lookup yields CDR1 MNHEY and CDR2 SVGAGI. CDR3 region: CASSYSGRTPSGNTIYF.

The chain uses TRBV5-6 and TRBJ1-1. The germline V gene has CDR1 SGHDT and CDR2 YYEEEE. The CDR3 is 14 amino acids. The CDR3 is CASSLVRGGGEAFF. The whole variable domain, remainder taken from reference TRBV5-6 and TRBJ1-1, is DAGVTQSPTHLIKTRGQQVTLRCSPKSGHDTVSWYQQALGQGPQFIFQYYEEEERQRGNFPDRFSGHQFPNYSSELNVNALLLGDSALYLCASSLVRGGGEAFFGQGTRLTVV.

The genes are TRBV20-1 and TRBJ2-7; TCRdb names TRBD1, which stays unverified in the absence of DNA. Germline CDR1 is DFQATT and CDR2 is SNEGSKA (reference sequence). There are 14 residues in the CDR3. CDR3: CSARSGTEAQEQYF.

The chain employs TRBV18 and TRBJ2-4; TCRdb's assignment of TRBD1 cannot be checked, as there is no DNA. The CDR3 is 15 amino acids. Germline V gene sequence: CDR1 KGHSH, CDR2 LQKENI. This CDR3 reads CASSPPGTTKNIQYF.

The J gene is TRBJ2-2, the V gene TRBV7-2; the TCRdb call, TRBD2, lacks DNA for checking. The CDR3 has 17 residues. CDR1 and CDR2 (germline): SGHTA, FQGNSA. CDR3 loop: CASSLSARREAPGSCFF.

The rearrangement uses TRBV6-2 or TRBV6-3 and TRBJ2-5; TCRdb reports TRBD1, a call that lacks DNA to check it against. CDR3 size: 14 residues. Looked up from germline, CDR1 is MNHEY and CDR2 is SVGEGT. The CDR3 sequence is CASSPGWSGETQYF.

The rearrangement uses TRBV20-1 and TRBJ2-7; TCRdb names TRBD1, which stays unverified in the absence of DNA. Germline V gives CDR1 DFQATT, CDR2 SNEGSKA (reference sequence). The CDR3 contains 14 residues. The chain's CDR3 is CSARQGSPPHEQYF.

The V and J genes are TRBV7-2 and TRBJ2-1; the D gene TCRdb calls, TRBD1, cannot be checked with no DNA. Germline CDR1 is SGHTA and CDR2 is FQGNSA. The CDR3 has 14 residues. CDR3 loop: CASSLGQGFDEQFF. Complete variable domain (other parts from reference TRBV7-2 and TRBJ2-1): GAGVSQSPSNKVTEKGKDVELRCDPISGHTALYWYRQSLGQGLEFLIYFQGNSAPDKSGLPSDRFSAERTGGSVSTLTIQRTQQEDSAVYLCASSLGQGFDEQFFGPGTRLTVL.

The gene calls are TRBV6-1 and TRBJ1-3; the TRBD1 assignment by TCRdb is unverifiable without DNA. The CDR3 runs to 16 residues. Germline loops: CDR1 MNHNS, CDR2 SASEGT. CDR3 region: CASRPQDRTSGNTIYF.

The rearrangement joins TRBV3-1 to TRBJ1-2; lacking DNA, the TRBD1 call made by TCRdb goes unchecked. The V gene's germline CDR1 is LGHDT and CDR2 YNNKEL (reference sequence). The CDR3 spans 12 residues. CDR3 residues: CASTSDRSGYTF.

This chain links TRBV5-6 with TRBJ1-1. Germline-derived CDR1 and CDR2 are SGHDT and YYEEEE. The CDR3 loop spans 11 amino acids. This chain's CDR3 is CASSTAGEAFF.

V is TRBV6-1 and J is TRBJ2-5; TCRdb names TRBD2, which stays unverified in the absence of DNA. CDR3 size: 19 residues. Germline V lookup: CDR1 MNHNS, CDR2 SASEGT. The CDR3 is CASSEYGTSGGARQETQYF.

The CDR3: CASSFQGRYEQYF. The chain combines TRBV27 with TRBJ2-7; there is no DNA to check the TCRdb D call of TRBD1. CDR1 is MNHEY, CDR2 SMNVEV, per germline (reference sequence). CDR3 length: 13 amino acids.

The chain carries TRBV6-4 and TRBJ1-6; the D call of TRBD1 rests on TCRdb alone, since no DNA is present to check it. CDR3 size: 15 residues. Germline values: CDR1 MRHNA, CDR2 SNTAGT. The CDR3 sequence is CASSGWGAENSPLHF.

The V gene is TRBV7-9, the J gene TRBJ1-2; TCRdb names TRBD1, which stays unverified in the absence of DNA. The CDR3 extends over 14 amino acids. Per germline, CDR1 SEHNR and CDR2 FQNEAQ (reference sequence). CDR3 residues: CASSRDRGVYGYTF. The entire variable domain, with the rest obtained from reference TRBV7-9 and TRBJ1-2, is as follows: DTGVSQNPRHKITKRGQNVTFRCDPISEHNRLYWYRQTLGQGPEFLTYFQNEAQLEKSRLLSDRFSAERPKGSFSTLEIQRTEQGDSAMYLCASSRDRGVYGYTFGSGTRLTVV.

CDR3 in amino acids: CASLSRRADTQYF. The chain employs TRBV6-1 and TRBJ2-3. Germline CDR1 MNHNS, CDR2 SASEGT. The length of the CDR3 is 13 residues.

This chain uses TRBV12-3 or TRBV12-4 with TRBJ1-5. The CDR3 covers 12 residues. The CDR3 here is CASSLPPGPQHF.